Detailed here is one T cell receptor beta chain. Its antigen is not yet known. No much larger clone is present one base from it, and per-base qualities are unavailable. Trimming at the junction amounts to 5 bases on V and 2 bases on J, and the germline ends lie 12 bases apart. The CDR3 contains 15 residues, cysteine and phenylalanine counted. Only the CDR3 portion is preserved as DNA: 45 bases, with reading frame beginning at the first base. Based on the germline V gene, the CDR1 and CDR2 sequences are KGHSH and LQKENI. Receptors were amplified or captured by the immunoSEQ multiplex PCR assay. TCRdb provides this immuneACCESS table in a form limited to in-frame rearrangements. Some clones are lacking; in checked studies, under half of them reflect an unresolved V gene, and why the rest are absent is not known. The sample profile shows around 140,000 clones; around 93% of them were found once. The top ten constitute 2.1% of the sample.

The data originate from a study of control samples from healthy donors and cancer patients (TCRdb year 2020). The sequenced sample consisted of blood. The sequence joins TRBV18 to TRBJ2-2; the D gene assignment is ambiguous. This TCR came from a woman between 50 and 59 years old in good health. Here the CDR3 is given as CASSALPLNTGELFF. DNA sequence: TGTGCCAGCTCAGCGTTGCCGCTAAACACCGGGGAGCTGTTTTTT.